The present T cell receptor (beta chain) was sequenced within a study of shared clonotypes between healthy human individuals. DNA from unsorted PBMC was sequenced on ten immunoSEQ deep assay plates. Per the original methods: ImmunoSEQ only sent back junction sequences with no quality scores, so filtering was done differently. Repertoires were generated with immunoSEQ multiplex PCR, while TCRdb's copy carries only in-frame clones and drops some. V and J calls and clone size come straight from that table; D and trimming were deduced from the DNA. The sample holds roughly 480,000 clones, 70% to 85% seen once. Germline V gene sequence: CDR1 LGHNA, CDR2 YNFKEQ. The CDR3 contains 16 residues. The trim removed 1 base at V and 3 bases at J, leaving 3 bases unmatched. The donors were all Caucasian adults (living in Nashville, Tennessee).

The specimen sequenced was PBMCs. The chain recombines TRBV4-2 with TRBJ2-2; 9 bases agree with TRBD1. The receptor's source is a woman in her thirties or forties in good health. Some clones in this sample may be carry-over from other donors' samples. The CDR3: CASSQGGTGHTGELFF. The CDR3 coding sequence is TGTGCCAGCAGCCAAGGTGGGACAGGGCACACCGGGGAGCTGTTTTTT.